The sequence of this T cell receptor (beta chain) was determined in a study of blood T cell repertoires in COVID-19. Turning to the study itself: Some COVID-19 samples were acute and others convalescent; all came from the United States, Italy and Spain. Nucleic acid was either cDNA or gDNA, and it came from T cells, B-cell-depleted T cells, or PBMCs.

J was trimmed by 9 bases and V by 4 bases; bases with no gene match: 10. This CDR3 has 15 residues. Germline CDR1 reads LGHDT; CDR2 reads YNNKEL (reference sequence). This clone occurred once. The assay was immunoSEQ multiplex PCR, and TCRdb's table has in-frame clones only and misses some. The data show 45,000 to 65,000 clones, 88% seen once. The rearrangement joins TRBV3-1 (or the pseudogene TRBV3-2) to TRBJ2-4; TRBD1 matches at 9 bases. This TCR was recovered from a human donor in a cohort sampled during active COVID-19. The material sequenced was peripheral blood. The chain's CDR3 is CASSLYSDRGTIQYF. For the CDR3, the DNA is TGTGCCAGCAGCCTCTACTCGGACAGGGGCACCATTCAGTACTTC.